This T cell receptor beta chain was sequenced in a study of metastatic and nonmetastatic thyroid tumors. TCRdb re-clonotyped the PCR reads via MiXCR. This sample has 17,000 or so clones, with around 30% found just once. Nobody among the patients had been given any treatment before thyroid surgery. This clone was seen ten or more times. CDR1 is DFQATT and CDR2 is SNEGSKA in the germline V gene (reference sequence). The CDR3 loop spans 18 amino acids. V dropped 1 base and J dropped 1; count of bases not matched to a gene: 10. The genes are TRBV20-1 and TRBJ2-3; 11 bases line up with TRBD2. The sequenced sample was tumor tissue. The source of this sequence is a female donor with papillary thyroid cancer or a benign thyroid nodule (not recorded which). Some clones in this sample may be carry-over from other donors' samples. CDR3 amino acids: CSARGYSGRAEGTDTQYF. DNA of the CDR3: TGCAGTGCTAGAGGATATAGCGGGAGGGCGGAAGGCACAGATACGCAGTATTTT.